The 23 T cell receptor beta chains given below trace back to one sample, sequenced in a study of cytomegalovirus exposure and HLA in healthy donors. PCR amplification relied on 60 Vbeta primers (plus 13 Jbeta primers). Produced via immunoSEQ multiplex PCR; TCRdb's table is partial and in-frame only. Of approximately 190,000 clones listed, approximately 80% were seen once; the top ten hold 12% to 15%. Sequencing input: PBMCs. Receptors were obtained from a woman in her twenties or thirties in good health and CMV-seropositive.

The chain uses TRBV5-1 and TRBJ2-7, with D maybe TRBD1 (5 bases). The germline CDR1 and CDR2 sequences are SGHRS and YFSETQ. V lost 0 bases and J lost 6, with 10 bases in between. This CDR3 is built from 13 residues. CDR3 residues: CASSLGRVGEQYF. The DNA of the CDR3 is TGCGCCAGCAGCTTGGGCAGGGTGGGCGAGCAGTACTTC.

CDR3 in DNA: TGTGCCAGCTCATCGGGGACAGGGCACACTGAAGCTTTCTTT. Translation: CASSSGTGHTEAFF. The J gene is TRBJ1-1, the V gene TRBV18, with 9 bases lining up with TRBD1. Trimming took 5 bases from V and 3 from J; bases not matched to a gene: 4. The CDR3 length is 14 residues. Germline V gives CDR1 KGHSH, CDR2 LQKENI. Based on the CDR3 plus reference TRBV18 and TRBJ1-1, the full variable domain is NAGVMQNPRHLVRRRGQEARLRCSPMKGHSHVYWYRQLPEEGLKFMVYLQKENIIDESGMPKERFSAEFPKEGPSILRIQQVVRGDSAAYFCASSSGTGHTEAFFGQGTRLTVV.

This chain joins TRBV7-8 and TRBJ1-1; D may be TRBD1 (5 bases). CDR3 length equals 16 residues. The germline V gene encodes CDR1 SGHVS and CDR2 FQNEAQ. Trimming stripped 5 bases from V and 0 bases from J, with 16 bases between. The chain's CDR3 is CASSPRRGELNTEAFF. The CDR3 DNA sequence: TGTGCCAGCAGCCCCAGGCGGGGGGAGCTGAACACTGAAGCTTTCTTT.

This chain links TRBV5-4 with TRBJ1-2; no definite D call. V dropped 3 bases and J dropped 2 bases, with 14 bases sitting between them. Germline V CDR1 and CDR2: SGHNT, YYREEE (reference sequence). CDR3 length: 15 residues. Here the CDR3 reads CASSSSRVANYGYTF. The DNA for the CDR3 is TGTGCCAGCAGCTCGTCTCGGGTTGCCAACTATGGCTACACCTTC.

V gene TRBV19 combines with J gene TRBJ1-4; 9 bases line up with TRBD1. V gave up 4 bases and J gave up 5 bases; unmatched junction bases: 2. Germline-derived CDR1 and CDR2 are LNHDA and SQIVND (reference sequence). The CDR3 runs 14 residues. CDR3 residues: CASSKQGANEKLFF. The CDR3 nucleotides read TGTGCCAGTAGTAAACAGGGGGCGAATGAAAAACTGTTTTTT.

This sequence joins TRBV9 and TRBJ2-1; 9 bases map to TRBD1. The CDR3 loop spans 15 amino acids. Germline V gene data show CDR1 as SGDLS and CDR2 as YYNGEE. With 4 bases clipped from V and 5 bases from J, the junction kept 7 bases outside the gene matches. CDR3 sequence (DNA): TGTGCCAGCAGCATCGGGACAGGGAGTCACAATGAGCAGTTCTTC. This gives the protein CASSIGTGSHNEQFF.

CDR3 in DNA: TGTGCCAGCAGCCGGCTGCTGACAGGGGGCTTGGACAATGAGCAGTTCTTC. This encodes CASSRLLTGGLDNEQFF. The gene calls are TRBV4-2 and TRBJ2-1, with TRBD1 identical over 10 bases. The V gene's germline CDR1 is LGHNA and CDR2 YNFKEQ. J lost 5 bases, V lost 4 bases, and 11 bases had no gene match. The CDR3 is made up of 17 amino acids.

The chain recombines TRBV2 with TRBJ1-2; tentative D call: TRBD1 (6 bases). Germline V CDR1 and CDR2: SNHLY, FYNNEI. This CDR3 has 14 amino acids. Between the trimmed V and J ends, which lost 5 bases and 8 bases, there was a span of 18 bases. The CDR3 region is CASSLEQGSRGYTF. The CDR3 bases are TGTGCCAGCAGTCTGGAACAGGGCTCGAGAGGCTACACCTTC.

The genes are TRBV6-5 and TRBJ1-2; 8 bases are shared with TRBD1. Germline loops: CDR1 MNHEY, CDR2 SVGAGI. The V gene end was trimmed by 5 bases and the J gene end by 3 bases; junction bases not matched to a gene: 5. The CDR3 runs 14 residues. CDR3 amino acids: CASSMQGADYGYTF. CDR3 sequence (DNA): TGTGCCAGCAGTATGCAGGGGGCTGACTATGGCTACACCTTC.

The chain joins TRBV7-9 to TRBJ2-7; 10 bases are shared with TRBD2. V shed 4 bases and J 4 bases; nucleotides not matched to a gene: 1. From germline, CDR1 is SEHNR and CDR2 FQNEAQ (reference sequence). This CDR3 is 13 amino acids long. DNA for the CDR3: TGTGCCAGCAGCTCTAGCGGGAGTTACGAGCAGTACTTC. Translating it yields CASSSSGSYEQYF.

This clone was seen a handful of times. The rearrangement uses TRBV6-6 and TRBJ1-3; D possibly corresponds to TRBD1 (6 bases). CDR1 and CDR2 from the germline V gene are MNHNY and SVGAGI (reference sequence). CDR3 length equals 15 residues. Trimming cost V 6 bases and J 2 bases, with 14 bases left between them. The CDR3 DNA follows: TGTGCCAGCAGAGCGACAGGCCGGGCTGGAAACACCATATATTTT. It encodes CASRATGRAGNTIYF.

The chain couples TRBV14 to TRBJ2-2; the D is unclear. Germline V CDR1 and CDR2: SGHDN, FVKESK. This CDR3 comprises 12 residues. The germline V and J ends were trimmed by 2 bases and 7 bases, with 5 bases remaining between them. Here the CDR3 reads CASSQFSGELFF. In nucleotides, the CDR3 is TGTGCCAGCAGCCAATTTAGCGGGGAGCTGTTTTTT.

CDR3 loop: CAWSETGFNYGYTF. The CDR3 DNA sequence: TGTGCCTGGAGTGAAACAGGCTTTAACTATGGCTACACCTTC. The chain joins TRBV30 to TRBJ1-2; D perhaps matches TRBD1 (5 bases). Trimming took 1 base from V and 1 from J, leaving 10 bases between them. The germline gives CDR1 GTSNPN, CDR2 SVGIG (reference sequence). The CDR3 covers 14 residues.

The table lists this clone with a few counts. In the same sample, other DNA sequences code for this CDR3. The chain's CDR3 is CASSRTGMNTEAFF. The CDR3 nucleotides read TGCGCCAGCAGCAGGACAGGTATGAACACTGAAGCTTTCTTT. The rearrangement links TRBV5-1 to TRBJ1-1; 7 bases are a match to TRBD1. Germline V gives CDR1 SGHRS, CDR2 YFSETQ. With 4 bases clipped from V and 0 bases from J, the junction kept 3 bases outside the gene matches. This CDR3 is 14 amino acids long. Drawing the rest from reference TRBV5-1 and TRBJ1-1, the complete variable domain is KAGVTQTPRYLIKTRGQQVTLSCSPISGHRSVSWYQQTPGQGLQFLFEYFSETQRNKGNFPGRFSGRQFSNSRSEMNVSTLELGDSALYLCASSRTGMNTEAFFGQGTRLTVV.

V is TRBV6-1 and J is TRBJ2-2; a possible D gene is TRBD2 (6 bases). Trimming cost V 9 bases and J 4 bases, with 18 bases left between them. CDR1 and CDR2 from the germline V gene are MNHNS and SASEGT. This CDR3 is 15 amino acids long. Here the CDR3 reads CASSPGGIVTGELFF. CDR3 bases: TGTGCCAGTTCCCCCGGGGGAATTGTCACCGGGGAGCTGTTTTTT.

V is TRBV11-2 and J is TRBJ2-7; 9 bases align to TRBD2. The CDR3 runs 15 residues. Germline CDR1 is SGHAT and CDR2 is FQNNGV. V dropped 1 base and J dropped 5; count of bases not matched to a gene: 6. The CDR3 nucleotides are TGTGCCAGCAGCTTAGTGGCGGGGGGGCCTCACGAGCAGTACTTC. This encodes CASSLVAGGPHEQYF.

V usage is TRBV10-3 and J usage is TRBJ1-1, with 8 positions matching TRBD1. With V trimmed by 2 bases and J by 12 bases, 14 bases remained unmatched. There are 15 residues in the CDR3. Germline lookup yields CDR1 ENHRY and CDR2 SYGVKD. The CDR3 spells CAISEAPDRGGTTFF. For the CDR3, the DNA is TGTGCCATCAGTGAGGCCCCAGACAGGGGAGGGACGACTTTCTTT.

V usage is TRBV5-1 and J usage is TRBJ1-2; D is uncertain. Deletions cut 4 bases from V and 6 bases from J, with 13 bases between. Germline CDR1 reads SGHRS; CDR2 reads YFSETQ. CDR3 length: 13 residues. In DNA form, the CDR3 reads TGCGCCAGCAGCACGAGGGCGAGCCATGGCTACACCTTC. Amino acid sequence: CASSTRASHGYTF.

J is TRBJ1-1 and V is TRBV25-1, with D possibly TRBD1 on 5 matching bases. Germline CDR1 MGHDK, CDR2 SYGVNS. The CDR3 has 15 amino acids. Trimming removed 2 bases at V and 4 bases at J, with 14 bases between. CDR3 in amino acids: CASSEGTGAGTEAFF. CDR3 coding DNA: TGTGCCAGCAGTGAAGGCACAGGCGCTGGCACTGAAGCTTTCTTT. The variable domain in full, completed from reference TRBV25-1 and TRBJ1-1, reads EADIYQTPRYLVIGTGKKITLECSQTMGHDKMYWYQQDPGMELHLIHYSYGVNSTEKGDLSSESTVSRIRTEHFPLTLESARPSHTSQYLCASSEGTGAGTEAFFGQGTRLTVV.

This clone was picked up a small number of times. The rearrangement uses TRBV7-2 and TRBJ2-4; D might be TRBD2 (7 bases). Germline CDR1 and CDR2: SGHTA and FQGNSA. The CDR3 totals 14 residues. V gave up 0 bases and J gave up 5 bases, with 8 bases separating them. This CDR3 reads CASSLAGGQNIQYF. For the CDR3, the DNA is TGTGCCAGCAGCTTAGCGGGGGGGCAAAACATTCAGTACTTC.

The sample holds a few counts of this clone. The rearrangement links TRBV19 to TRBJ2-2, with D perhaps matching TRBD1 or TRBD2 (6 bases each). CDR1 LNHDA and CDR2 SQIVND come from the germline V gene (reference sequence). The CDR3 is 14 residues long. The V gene lost 5 bases and the J gene lost 7 bases, with 14 bases spanning the gap. The CDR3 DNA follows: TGTGCCAGTAGTTTAGGGGGGCGCGTCGGGGAGCTGTTTTTT. Translation: CASSLGGRVGELFF.

V is TRBV19 and J is TRBJ2-7, with 11 nucleotides matching TRBD2. The CDR3 sequence is 14 residues long. J was trimmed by 7 bases and V by 0 bases; bases with no gene match: 2. The germline CDR1 and CDR2 sequences are LNHDA and SQIVND (reference sequence). CDR3 amino acids: CASSIDSSGREQYF. The CDR3 DNA reads TGTGCCAGTAGTATAGATTCTAGCGGGAGGGAGCAGTACTTC.

The chain combines TRBV19 with TRBJ1-2, with a weak D call TRBD1 (5 bases). Germline V CDR1 and CDR2: LNHDA, SQIVND (reference sequence). This CDR3 is 12 amino acids long. The V gene lost 10 bases and the J gene lost 6 bases, with 15 bases spanning the gap. CDR3: CATQGLVDGYTF. In nucleotides, the CDR3 is TGTGCCACCCAGGGCCTGGTGGATGGCTACACCTTC.